Listed below are T cell receptor beta chains from one sample, sequenced in a study of blood T cell repertoires in COVID-19. The assay was immunoSEQ multiplex PCR, and TCRdb's table has in-frame clones only and misses some. The sample lists about 26,000 clones, 66% seen once, with 7.3% in the top ten. Sequenced material: peripheral blood. These TCRs come from a man aged 55 to 70 with active or convalescent COVID-19. Both conserved end residues are part of each CDR3. A D gene is named only where the DNA matches it firmly. Size values are once, few and many counts, or a class for expanded clones, and some rows have none.

NA,TRBJ2-6,TRBD1,TRBV14,19,TGTGCCAGCAGCCAAGATTGGGGACAGGGGGCGCTTGGGGCCAACGTCCTGACTTTC,CASSQDWGQGALGANVLTF
NA,TRBJ1-1,TRBD1,TRBV18,15,TGTGCCAGCTCACCACCACGGACAGGGACCACTGAAGCTTTCTTT,CASSPPRTGTTEAFF
NA,TRBJ2-7,TRBD1,TRBV27,14,TGTGCCAGCAGTTATTCAGGGGGCTCGAGTGAGCAGTACTTC,CASSYSGGSSEQYF
NA,TRBJ2-1,TRBD2,TRBV11-2,18,TGTGCCAGCAGCTTTTTGGCTAGCGGGACGATTACCTACAATGAGCAGTTCTTC,CASSFLASGTITYNEQFF
few,TRBJ2-3,NA,TRBV15,15,TGTGCCACCAGCGTCGGGGGTGGGAGCACAGATACGCAGTATTTT,CATSVGGGSTDTQYF
NA,TRBJ1-6,NA,TRBV7-2,13,TGTGCCAGCAGCCCATTTTCAGATTCACCCCTCCACTTT,CASSPFSDSPLHF
NA,TRBJ2-3,NA,TRBV5-4,17,TGTGCCAGCAGCACAGGCCGTGTAGGCCGCAGCACAGATACGCAGTATTTT,CASSTGRVGRSTDTQYF
NA,TRBJ2-5,NA,TRBV11-3,12,TGTGCCAGCAGCTTAAACACGGAGACCCAGTACTTC,CASSLNTETQYF
NA,TRBJ2-7,NA,TRBV7-9,14,TGTGCCAGCAGCCTCACTAGCCTTCAATACGAGCAGTACTTC,CASSLTSLQYEQYF
few,TRBJ2-7,TRBD2,TRBV7-2,15,TGTGCCAGCACCCTAAGCGGGGGACCCCCCTACGAGCAGTACTTC,CASTLSGGPPYEQYF
NA,TRBJ1-5,TRBD1,TRBV6-6,16,TGTGCCAGCAGTTATCCAACGGGACAGGGCGGTCAGCCCCAGCATTTT,CASSYPTGQGGQPQHF
NA,TRBJ2-3,TRBD2,TRBV14,19,TGTGCCAGCATAGGGACTAGCGGGAGGTTGGGGGGAGGCACAGATACGCAGTATTTT,CASIGTSGRLGGGTDTQYF
NA,TRBJ1-2,NA,TRBV30,10,TGTGCCTGGAGAAGAGGGGGCTACACCTTC,CAWRRGGYTF
NA,TRBJ1-3,TRBD1,TRBV11-2,17,TGTGCCAGCAGCTCACCTTCCGGGACAGGGGGCGGAAACACCATATATTTT,CASSSPSGTGGGNTIYF
few,TRBJ2-3,TRBD2,TRBV30,15,TGTGCCTGGAGTGCGCTAGCGGGACCTTCGGATACGCAGTATTTT,CAWSALAGPSDTQYF
once,TRBJ2-3,TRBD2,TRBV7-7,14,TGTGCTAGCAGCTTAGCGGGCGGCACAGATACGCAGTATTTT,CASSLAGGTDTQYF
NA,TRBJ2-1,NA,TRBV7-9,16,TGTGCCAGCAGCTCCCCCCGGCGCGGGGTAGTAAATGAGCAGTTCTTC,CASSSPRRGVVNEQFF
few,TRBJ2-7,NA,TRBV30,13,TGTGCCTGGAGTAAGACTAACAGCTACGAGCAGTACTTC,CAWSKTNSYEQYF
NA,TRBJ1-5,TRBD1,TRBV5-1,17,TGCGCCAGCAGCCCGGGACAGGGTGCCGGCGGCAATCAGCCCCAGCATTTT,CASSPGQGAGGNQPQHF
NA,TRBJ2-5,TRBD2,TRBV5-1,18,TGCGCCAGCAGCCTCGGGACTAGCGGGAGAAAGGGTCAACAGACCCAGTACTTC,CASSLGTSGRKGQQTQYF
NA,TRBJ1-1,NA,TRBV4-1,13,TGCGCCAGCAGCCAAGATCGAAGGAGTGAAGCTTTCTTT,CASSQDRRSEAFF
NA,TRBJ1-2,TRBD1,TRBV6-4,16,TGTGCCAGCAGTGATCAGCCGGGACAGGGGGCTTATGGCTACACCTTC,CASSDQPGQGAYGYTF
few,TRBJ2-1,NA,TRBV3-1/TRBV3-2,20,TGTGCCAGCAGCCAACGATTTATAAGGGGGGGGTCCCATCGGAGAGATGAGCAGTTCTTC,CASSQRFIRGGSHRRDEQFF
few,TRBJ1-2,NA,TRBV12-3/TRBV12-4,11,TGTGCCAGCAGCAGTATAATCGGCTACACCTTC,CASSSIIGYTF
NA,TRBJ1-6,NA,TRBV5-6,17,TGTGCCAGCAGCTTGGACGGGGGGCGAGCGGCTAATTCACCCCTCCACTTT,CASSLDGGRAANSPLHF
few,TRBJ2-7,NA,TRBV6-5,11,TGTGCCAGCAGGGGAGTATACGAGCAGTACTTC,CASRGVYEQYF
NA,TRBJ2-3,NA,TRBV5-1,14,TGCGCCAGTAATCAGTGGCAGGGCACAGATACGCAGTATTTT,CASNQWQGTDTQYF
NA,TRBJ1-2,NA,TRBV7-8,16,TGTGCCAGCAGCCCCGCCCACTTGGTCCTGGACTATGGCTACACCTTC,CASSPAHLVLDYGYTF
NA,TRBJ1-3,TRBD1,TRBV5-1,16,TGCGCCAGCAGCTTGTCCGGGACAGGGTCCGGAAACACCATATATTTT,CASSLSGTGSGNTIYF
NA,TRBJ1-6,TRBD1,TRBV9,15,TGTGCCAGCAGCGTAGAGGACAGGGGTAATTCACCCCTCCACTTT,CASSVEDRGNSPLHF
NA,TRBJ1-6,NA,TRBV7-8,18,TGTGCCAGCAGCTTAATCAATCGGAGGAGCTCCTATAATTCACCCCTCCACTTT,CASSLINRRSSYNSPLHF
NA,TRBJ2-2,NA,TRBV6-5,12,TGTGCCAGCACCTCGACGGGCGGGGAGCTGTTTTTT,CASTSTGGELFF
few,TRBJ2-3,TRBD2,TRBV6-5,14,TGTGCCAGCAGCAGCGGGAGTCACACAGATACGCAGTATTTT,CASSSGSHTDTQYF
few,TRBJ2-7,NA,TRBV5-4,14,TGTGCCAGCAGCTTGGTTTACCAGACAGAAGAGCAGTACTTC,CASSLVYQTEEQYF
NA,TRBJ1-5,NA,TRBV7-2,14,TGTGCCAGCAGCTTAGGGGGGCGTGAGCAGCCCCAGCATTTT,CASSLGGREQPQHF
once,TRBJ1-6,TRBD1,TRBV4-1,20,TGCGCCAGCAGCCAAGACCCCGGGACAGGGCAGTTTTCGGATAATTCACCCCTCCACTTT,CASSQDPGTGQFSDNSPLHF
NA,TRBJ1-5,NA,TRBV7-3,16,TGTGCCAGCAGCTCCGTGGGCCATATACCGATTTTGCCCCAGCATTTT,CASSSVGHIPILPQHF
NA,TRBJ2-2,TRBD1,TRBV30,12,TGTGCCTGGAACAGGGGGCCGGGGGAGCTGTTTTTT,CAWNRGPGELFF
NA,TRBJ1-1,NA,TRBV6-4,16,TGTGCCAGCAGAGCCGAGACTTTGGGAGGGAACACTGAAGCTTTCTTT,CASRAETLGGNTEAFF
NA,TRBJ1-4,NA,TRBV4-1,15,TGCGCCAGCAGCCAAGATACCGGGACTTATGAAAAACTGTTTTTT,CASSQDTGTYEKLFF
NA,TRBJ2-3,NA,TRBV7-9,17,TGTGCCAGCAGCTTAGCGGTGGGCCCCAAATACACAGATACGCAGTATTTT,CASSLAVGPKYTDTQYF
NA,TRBJ1-6,NA,TRBV7-2,13,TGTGCCAGCAGCTTCAGGGTCAATTCACCCCTCCACTTT,CASSFRVNSPLHF
NA,TRBJ2-1,TRBD2,TRBV7-6,11,TGTGCCAGCTCCCGGGGGGTTGAGCAGTTCTTC,CASSRGVEQFF
NA,TRBJ2-7,NA,TRBV7-9,15,TGTGCCAGCAGCTTAGCGTCGGGGGGCGGGTACGAGCAGTACTTC,CASSLASGGGYEQYF
once,TRBJ2-3,NA,TRBV19,14,TGTGCCAGTAGTATTGGTAGCGGTATAGATACGCAGTATTTT,CASSIGSGIDTQYF
NA,TRBJ2-5,NA,TRBV6-5,15,TGTGCCGCCCTCAAACGGACAATGGGCCAAGAGACCCAGTACTTC,CAALKRTMGQETQYF